The clone carrying this T cell receptor beta chain was counted at least ten times. These data originate in a study of identical twins. Trimming left V 0 bases short and J 2 bases short, with 10 bases between. The CDR3 loop spans 15 amino acids. CDR1 and CDR2 (germline): MNHEY, SMNVEV (reference sequence). Via MiXCR, TCRdb re-called the 5' RACE reads, giving one row per CDR3 protein. The sample lists around 670,000 distinct CDR3 sequences; roughly 6% were seen once. This receptor was taken from a man younger than 35 in good health. Sequencing was carried out using naive T cells sorted from blood. The V call is TRBV27, the J call TRBJ2-5; D remains ambiguous. CDR3 nucleotide sequence: TGTGCCAGCAGTTTATCGGCCCTTTCGCAAGAGACCCAGTACTTC. This codes for CASSLSALSQETQYF.